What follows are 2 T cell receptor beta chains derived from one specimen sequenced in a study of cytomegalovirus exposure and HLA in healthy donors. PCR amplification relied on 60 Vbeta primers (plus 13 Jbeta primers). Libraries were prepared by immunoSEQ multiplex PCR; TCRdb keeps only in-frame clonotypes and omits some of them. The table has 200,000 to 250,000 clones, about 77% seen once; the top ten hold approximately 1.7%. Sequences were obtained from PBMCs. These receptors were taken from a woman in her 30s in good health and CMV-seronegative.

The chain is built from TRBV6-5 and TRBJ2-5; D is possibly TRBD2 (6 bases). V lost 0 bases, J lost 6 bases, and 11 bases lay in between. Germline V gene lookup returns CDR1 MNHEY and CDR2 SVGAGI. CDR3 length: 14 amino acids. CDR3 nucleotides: TGTGCCAGCAGTTACTCGGGGGGAGACCAGACCCAGTACTTC. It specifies CASSYSGGDQTQYF.

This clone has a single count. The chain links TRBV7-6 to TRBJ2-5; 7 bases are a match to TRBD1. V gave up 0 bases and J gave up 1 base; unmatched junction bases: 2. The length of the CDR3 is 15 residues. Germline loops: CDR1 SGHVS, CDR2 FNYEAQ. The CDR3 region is CASSLAGTVQETQYF. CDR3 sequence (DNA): TGTGCCAGCAGCTTAGCTGGGACAGTCCAAGAGACCCAGTACTTC.